Presented here are 32 T cell receptor beta chains from one specimen sequenced in a study of OX40 agonist ivuxolimab in advanced cancers. Library construction relied on the immunoSEQ multiplex PCR assay. Imported from immuneACCESS, the table was reduced by TCRdb to in-frame sequences with V and J called. These copies leave out some clones; in studies compared against another copy, an unresolved V gene accounts for under half, and the cause of the remainder is not known. The sample table records tens of thousands of clones; around 84% of these occur just once. The ten largest account for about 2.4% of the sample. The starting material was CD4+ or CD8+ T cells sorted from blood, obtained in a trial of the OX40 agonist ivuxolimab. These receptor sequences come from an adult with an advanced solid tumor such as melanoma, head and neck, liver or kidney cancer.

This chain connects TRBV6-1 to TRBJ2-5; D ambiguous. V lost 8 bases and J lost 4, with 8 bases in between. The CDR3 is 11 residues long. CDR1 and CDR2 from the germline V gene are MNHNS and SASEGT. Here the CDR3 reads CASGRGETQYF. The CDR3, as DNA: TGTGCCAGCGGTCGAGGAGAGACCCAGTACTTC.

This clone was seen more than once but under ten times. This sequence joins TRBV7-2 and TRBJ1-3, with D hard to call. This CDR3 region has 12 residues. Germline V gene lookup returns CDR1 SGHTA and CDR2 FQGNSA. V was pared by 2 bases and J by 5 bases, with 4 bases between. The CDR3 DNA reads as TGTGCCAGCAGCTTAATCAGAAACACCATATATTTT. Encoded protein: CASSLIRNTIYF.

This rearrangement joins TRBV5-8 to TRBJ2-1; D might be TRBD1 or TRBD2, each matching 5 bases. CDR1 and CDR2 (germline): SGHTS, YDEGEE. V lost 4 bases and J lost 3, with 11 bases in between. There are 14 residues in the CDR3. The CDR3 reads CASSRDRFYNEQFF. CDR3 coding DNA: TGTGCCAGCAGCCGGGACCGGTTCTACAATGAGCAGTTCTTC. Variable domain in full (rest from reference TRBV5-8 and TRBJ2-1): EAGVTQSPTHLIKTRGQQATLRCSPISGHTSVYWYQQALGLGLQFLLWYDEGEERNRGNFPPRFSGRQFPNYSSELNVNALELEDSALYLCASSRDRFYNEQFFGPGTRLTVL.

The chain carries TRBV7-3 and TRBJ2-7; unclear D gene. Germline CDR1 reads SGHTA; CDR2 reads FQGTGA. The CDR3 loop spans 13 amino acids. The V end lost 6 bases, the J end lost 4 bases, and 13 bases lay between the germline ends. The CDR3 DNA sequence: TGTGCCAGCAGGTCCGGGTCCCTTTACGAGCAGTACTTC. It codes for CASRSGSLYEQYF.

The table lists this clone with a few counts. The chain couples TRBV19 to TRBJ2-2, with TRBD1 identical over 9 bases. With V trimmed by 6 bases and J by 7 bases, 12 bases remained unmatched. This CDR3 spans 16 amino acids. The germline gives CDR1 LNHDA, CDR2 SQIVND (reference sequence). CDR3 amino acids: CASRAGTGSWGGELFF. Written as DNA, the CDR3 is TGTGCCAGTAGAGCCGGGACAGGGAGCTGGGGCGGGGAGCTGTTTTTT.

The chain has TRBV11-2 and TRBJ2-7; 7 bases map to TRBD1. The V gene end was trimmed by 2 bases and the J gene end by 1 base; junction bases not matched to a gene: 5. The germline V gene encodes CDR1 SGHAT and CDR2 FQNNGV. CDR3 length: 15 amino acids. CDR3 region: CASSLLTGSSYEQYF. The CDR3 coding sequence is TGTGCCAGCAGCTTACTGACAGGGTCATCCTACGAGCAGTACTTC.

CDR3 amino acids: CASSESRDRGPHGYTF. The CDR3 region has the DNA TGTGCCAGCAGTGAATCCCGGGACAGGGGGCCCCATGGCTACACCTTC. This rearrangement joins TRBV2 to TRBJ1-2; 12 bases agree with TRBD1. The germline V gene encodes CDR1 SNHLY and CDR2 FYNNEI. This CDR3 is 16 amino acids long. V was clipped by 2 bases and J by 6 bases; unmatched bases: 7.

This clone came up once. The chain recombines TRBV5-4 with TRBJ2-1, with D tentatively TRBD2 (6 bases). The CDR3 runs to 17 residues. V lost 0 bases, J lost 0 bases, and 13 bases lay in between. Per the germline V gene, CDR1 is SGHNT and CDR2 is YYREEE (reference sequence). The CDR3, as DNA: TGTGCCAGCAGCTTGGTATTTGGGGGAGGCTCCTACAATGAGCAGTTCTTC. This codes for CASSLVFGGGSYNEQFF.

V is TRBV5-1 and J is TRBJ1-3, with D tentatively TRBD1 (6 bases). Germline V CDR1 and CDR2: SGHRS, YFSETQ. Deletions cut 2 bases from V and 4 bases from J, with 13 bases between. CDR3 size: 15 residues. The CDR3 is CASSLQGQTGNTIYF. The CDR3 DNA sequence: TGCGCCAGCAGCTTACAGGGTCAAACGGGAAACACCATATATTTT. The full variable domain, with the rest looked up from reference TRBV5-1 and TRBJ1-3, is KAGVTQTPRYLIKTRGQQVTLSCSPISGHRSVSWYQQTPGQGLQFLFEYFSETQRNKGNFPGRFSGRQFSNSRSEMNVSTLELGDSALYLCASSLQGQTGNTIYFGEGSWLTVV.

The chain combines TRBV9 with TRBJ1-2; a possible D gene is TRBD1 (5 bases). CDR1 SGDLS and CDR2 YYNGEE come from the germline V gene. The CDR3 consists of 17 residues. V lost 3 bases to trimming and J lost 3 bases, with 21 bases between them. The CDR3 coding sequence is TGTGCCAGCAGCGGGACGGCCTGGGGGGAAGTCGACTATGGCTACACCTTC. Its protein product is CASSGTAWGEVDYGYTF.

V is TRBV11-3 and J is TRBJ1-1; D perhaps matches TRBD1 (6 bases). The germline gives CDR1 SGHNT, CDR2 YENEEA. This CDR3 is 14 amino acids long. Trimming removed 4 bases from V and 1 base from J, with 10 bases in between. CDR3 residues: CASSSRGGNTEAFF. In DNA, the CDR3 is TGTGCCAGCAGCTCACGAGGGGGGAACACTGAAGCTTTCTTT.

V is TRBV7-2 and J is TRBJ2-7, with D tentatively TRBD1 or TRBD2 (5 bases each). Per germline, CDR1 SGHTA and CDR2 FQGNSA. CDR3 length: 16 residues. Trimming took 5 bases from V and 1 from J, leaving 18 bases between them. CDR3 DNA sequence: TGTGCCAGCAGCCCACACCCAGGGACGGGATCCTACGAGCAGTACTTC. It specifies CASSPHPGTGSYEQYF.

The chain is built from TRBV19 and TRBJ1-1; D not resolved. The CDR3 has 17 residues. The V end was cut by 5 bases, the J end by 4 bases, with 23 bases between. Germline CDR1 LNHDA, CDR2 SQIVND (reference sequence). The chain's CDR3 is CASSPLGGNTGSTEAFF. The CDR3 DNA is TGTGCCAGTAGTCCGCTCGGCGGTAACACTGGGAGCACTGAAGCTTTCTTT. The variable domain in full, completed from reference TRBV19 and TRBJ1-1, reads DGGITQSPKYLFRKEGQNVTLSCEQNLNHDAMYWYRQDPGQGLRLIYYSQIVNDFQKGDIAEGYSVSREKKESFPLTVTSAQKNPTAFYLCASSPLGGNTGSTEAFFGQGTRLTVV.

The genes are TRBV6-1 and TRBJ1-1; D is perhaps TRBD1 (5 bases). Germline CDR1 MNHNS, CDR2 SASEGT. Between the trimmed V and J ends, which lost 7 bases and 4 bases, there was a span of 16 bases. CDR3 length equals 14 residues. The CDR3 nucleotides are TGTGCCAGCACCGGGGGGTCGCGGGCCACTGAAGCTTTCTTT. Residues: CASTGGSRATEAFF.

CDR3 region: CASSIDKTGGQRVGYTF. In nucleotides, the CDR3 is TGTGCCAGTAGTATAGATAAGACAGGGGGACAGAGGGTTGGCTACACCTTC. The chain employs TRBV19 and TRBJ1-2; 9 bases agree with TRBD1. V lost 0 bases and J lost 7; bases outside the gene matches: 12. Germline assignment: CDR1 LNHDA and CDR2 SQIVND (reference sequence). The CDR3 is made up of 17 amino acids.

V usage is TRBV6-5 and J usage is TRBJ2-1, with a possible D match to TRBD2 (6 bases). Germline assignment: CDR1 MNHEY and CDR2 SVGAGI. Between the trimmed V and J ends, which lost 8 bases and 2 bases, there was a span of 16 bases. The CDR3 has 15 residues. CDR3 DNA sequence: TGTGCCAGCCACCCTCTAGCGCAAACCTACAATGAGCAGTTCTTC. Its protein is CASHPLAQTYNEQFF.

The chain uses TRBV5-1 and TRBJ1-2; tentative D call: TRBD1 (6 bases). The V gene's germline CDR1 is SGHRS and CDR2 YFSETQ. CDR3 length equals 14 residues. The V end lost 6 bases, the J end lost 4 bases, and 16 bases lay between the germline ends. As DNA, the CDR3 is TGCGCCAGCACCAACGGGACATCCCCCTATGGCTACACCTTC. It is translated as CASTNGTSPYGYTF.

V usage is TRBV5-1 and J usage is TRBJ2-5; 8 positions match TRBD2. CDR3 length equals 15 residues. J was trimmed by 5 bases and V by 0 bases; bases with no gene match: 6. The germline V gene has CDR1 SGHRS and CDR2 YFSETQ. In DNA, the CDR3 is TGCGCCAGCAGCTTGGTCCTAGCGGGTGGGGAGACCCAGTACTTC. Translating it yields CASSLVLAGGETQYF.

The V and J genes are TRBV7-9 and TRBJ2-7; weak D call: TRBD2 (6 bases). Trimming pared 2 bases from V and 7 bases from J, leaving 15 bases between. Germline assignment: CDR1 SEHNR and CDR2 FQNEAQ (reference sequence). CDR3 length: 14 amino acids. CDR3 DNA: TGTGCCAGCAGCTTATGGGACTCCCATGGGGAGCAGTACTTC. Translated, it gives CASSLWDSHGEQYF.

V is TRBV2 and J is TRBJ1-4; D is uncertain. CDR3 length equals 13 residues. Trimming removed 7 bases at V and 6 bases at J, with 12 bases between. CDR1 and CDR2 from the germline V gene are SNHLY and FYNNEI. In nucleotides, the CDR3 is TGTGCCAGCACGCGGAACTCCTATGAAAAACTGTTTTTT. Translating gives CASTRNSYEKLFF.

The chain has TRBV23-1 and TRBJ1-4, with TRBD1 as a possible D gene (6 bases). TRBV23-1 qualifies as an ORF whose function is uncertain. The ends were cut back, 9 bases at V and 5 bases at J, with 16 bases in the middle. The CDR3 is 14 amino acids. The CDR3 region has the DNA TGCGCCAGGGATTTGGACAGTTGGAATGAAAAACTGTTTTTT. It translates to CARDLDSWNEKLFF.

The chain recombines TRBV5-4 with TRBJ2-7, with TRBD2 as a possible D gene (7 bases). Germline CDR1 is SGHNT and CDR2 is YYREEE (reference sequence). This CDR3 spans 14 amino acids. The ends were cut back, 0 bases at V and 3 bases at J, with 10 bases in the middle. The CDR3 is CASSLGGGGYEQYF. In nucleotides, the CDR3 is TGTGCCAGCAGCTTGGGCGGGGGCGGCTACGAGCAGTACTTC. Combining the CDR3 with reference TRBV5-4 and TRBJ2-7 gives the whole variable domain ETGVTQSPTHLIKTRGQQVTLRCSSQSGHNTVSWYQQALGQGPQFIFQYYREEENGRGNFPPRFSGLQFPNYSSELNVNALELDDSALYLCASSLGGGGYEQYFGPGTRLTVT.

This clone was counted only a few times. This chain links TRBV10-3 with TRBJ1-2; maybe TRBD1 (5 bases). The CDR3 is made up of 12 amino acids. Germline CDR1 reads ENHRY; CDR2 reads SYGVKD. V was shortened by 3 bases and J by 7 bases, with 9 bases between the two germline ends. This CDR3 reads CAISDGGRGYTF. DNA for the CDR3: TGTGCCATCAGTGACGGGGGACGTGGCTACACCTTC.

The chain uses TRBV5-1 and TRBJ1-2, with D uncertain. V gave up 6 bases and J gave up 4 bases, with 16 bases separating them. This CDR3 region has 14 residues. Germline assignment: CDR1 SGHRS and CDR2 YFSETQ. This CDR3 reads CASTLGSLSYGYTF. For the CDR3, the DNA is TGCGCCAGCACCCTAGGGAGCCTTAGCTATGGCTACACCTTC.

The gene calls are TRBV15 and TRBJ2-5; D may match TRBD1 or TRBD2 (6 bases each). V gave up 4 bases and J gave up 5 bases, with 11 bases separating them. The CDR3 runs to 13 residues. The germline V gene has CDR1 LNHNV and CDR2 YYDKDF (reference sequence). CDR3 sequence (DNA): TGTGCCACCAGCAAGATCGGGGGCGAGACCCAGTACTTC. Its protein is CATSKIGGETQYF.

V gene TRBV7-9 combines with J gene TRBJ2-7; D gene uncertain. V lost 2 bases, J lost 2 bases, and 10 bases lay in between. The CDR3 sequence is 14 residues long. The V gene's germline CDR1 is SEHNR and CDR2 FQNEAQ (reference sequence). The CDR3 sequence is CASSLMDAAYEQYF. The CDR3 region has the DNA TGTGCCAGCAGCTTAATGGACGCAGCCTACGAGCAGTACTTC.

The chain employs TRBV18 and TRBJ1-3; unclear D gene. The CDR3 runs 16 residues. The germline V gene has CDR1 KGHSH and CDR2 LQKENI. The ends were cut back, 1 base at V and 2 bases at J, with 12 bases in the middle. The CDR3, as DNA: TGTGCCAGCTCACCACACCCCCCCGGGGCTGGAAACACCATATATTTT. Residues: CASSPHPPGAGNTIYF. The complete variable domain, with remaining parts taken from reference TRBV18 and TRBJ1-3, reads NAGVMQNPRHLVRRRGQEARLRCSPMKGHSHVYWYRQLPEEGLKFMVYLQKENIIDESGMPKERFSAEFPKEGPSILRIQQVVRGDSAAYFCASSPHPPGAGNTIYFGEGSWLTVV.

This chain uses TRBV30 with TRBJ2-2, with TRBD2 matching over 8 bases. Looked up from germline, CDR1 is GTSNPN and CDR2 is SVGIG (reference sequence). With 6 bases clipped from V and 7 bases from J, the junction kept 13 bases outside the gene matches. CDR3 length: 15 residues. CDR3 sequence reads: CACSPGGLFSGELFF. The CDR3 DNA sequence: TGTGCCTGTTCTCCGGGGGGGCTGTTCAGCGGGGAGCTGTTTTTT.

The V and J genes are TRBV19 and TRBJ2-5, with D possibly TRBD1 on 5 matching bases. The germline V and J ends were trimmed by 3 bases and 2 bases, with 7 bases remaining between them. Germline V gene data show CDR1 as LNHDA and CDR2 as SQIVND (reference sequence). The CDR3 is 13 amino acids. CDR3 in amino acids: CASSIYRQETQYF. The CDR3 DNA is TGTGCCAGTAGTATTTACAGGCAAGAGACCCAGTACTTC.

This clone was seen once. V and J are TRBV6-5 and TRBJ2-2; D is unresolved. V gave up 4 bases and J gave up 0 bases, with 3 bases separating them. This CDR3 is built from 13 residues. CDR1 and CDR2 (germline): MNHEY, SVGAGI. The chain's CDR3 is CASSFPNTGELFF. The CDR3 nucleotides are TGTGCCAGCAGTTTCCCGAACACCGGGGAGCTGTTTTTT.

V gene TRBV6-1 combines with J gene TRBJ1-1; D is perhaps TRBD1 (5 bases). Trimming removed 2 bases at V and 1 base at J, with 11 bases between. The germline V gene has CDR1 MNHNS and CDR2 SASEGT. The CDR3 contains 15 residues. As DNA, the CDR3 is TGTGCCAGCAGTGAACTGGGGGGAGGGAACACTGAAGCTTTCTTT. This translates into CASSELGGGNTEAFF.

This clone was seen a few times. The chain has TRBV9 and TRBJ1-2; 10 bases fit TRBD1. This CDR3 has 15 amino acids. V lost 4 bases to trimming and J lost 3 bases; unmatched junction nucleotides: 6. The germline V gene has CDR1 SGDLS and CDR2 YYNGEE. For the CDR3, the DNA is TGTGCCAGCAGCTTCGACAGGGGGCGAGACTATGGCTACACCTTC. Its translation is CASSFDRGRDYGYTF.